This TCR beta chain was sequenced in a study of cytomegalovirus exposure and HLA in healthy donors. Study results and caveats: Sequencing depth across donors, presence/absence analyses assumed, was roughly uniform. Sequence variants that were highly shared formed a cluster that was likely a sequencing artifact.

PCR amplification relied on 60 Vbeta primers (plus 13 Jbeta primers). Using immunoSEQ multiplex PCR, the repertoire was profiled, and TCRdb retains in-frame clones only, with some absent. The sample lists approximately 170,000 clones, roughly 85% seen once, with 1% in the top ten. J gave up 3 bases and V 5 bases, and 9 bases lay outside the gene matches. Per germline, CDR1 SGHVS and CDR2 FNYEAQ. The CDR3 is 16 residues long. As for this clone: Antigen: not known.

The sequencing input was PBMCs. V usage is TRBV7-6 and J usage is TRBJ1-3, with 8 bases that match TRBD1. This receptor was obtained from a boy aged 2 to 10 in good health and CMV-seronegative. CDR3 DNA: TGTGCCAGCAGCCTCGCAGGGGGCGCGATTGGAAACACCATATATTTT. Protein product: CASSLAGGAIGNTIYF. Complete variable domain (other parts from reference TRBV7-6 and TRBJ1-3): GAGVSQSPRYKVTKRGQDVALRCDPISGHVSLYWYRQALGQGPEFLTYFNYEAQQDKSGLPNDRFSAERPEGSISTLTIQRTEQRDSAMYRCASSLAGGAIGNTIYFGEGSWLTVV.